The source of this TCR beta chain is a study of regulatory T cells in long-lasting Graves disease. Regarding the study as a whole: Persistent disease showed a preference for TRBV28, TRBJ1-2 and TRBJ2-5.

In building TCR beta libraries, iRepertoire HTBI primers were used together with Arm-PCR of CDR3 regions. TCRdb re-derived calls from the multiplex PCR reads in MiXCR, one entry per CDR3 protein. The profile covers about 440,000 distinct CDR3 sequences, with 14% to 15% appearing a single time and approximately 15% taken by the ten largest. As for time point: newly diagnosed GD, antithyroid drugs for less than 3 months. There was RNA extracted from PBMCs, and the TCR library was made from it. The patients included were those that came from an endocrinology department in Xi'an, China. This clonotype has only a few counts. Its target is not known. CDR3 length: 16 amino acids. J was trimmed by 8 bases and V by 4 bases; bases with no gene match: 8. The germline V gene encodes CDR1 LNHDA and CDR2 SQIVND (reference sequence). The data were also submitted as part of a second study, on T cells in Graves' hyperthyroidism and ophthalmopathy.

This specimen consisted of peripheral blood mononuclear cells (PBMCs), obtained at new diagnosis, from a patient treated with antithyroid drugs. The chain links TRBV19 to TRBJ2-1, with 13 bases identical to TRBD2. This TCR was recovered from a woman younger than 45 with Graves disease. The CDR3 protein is CASSTYGTSGIDEQFF. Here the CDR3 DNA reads TGTGCCAGTAGTACCTACGGGACTAGCGGGATCGATGAGCAGTTCTTC.